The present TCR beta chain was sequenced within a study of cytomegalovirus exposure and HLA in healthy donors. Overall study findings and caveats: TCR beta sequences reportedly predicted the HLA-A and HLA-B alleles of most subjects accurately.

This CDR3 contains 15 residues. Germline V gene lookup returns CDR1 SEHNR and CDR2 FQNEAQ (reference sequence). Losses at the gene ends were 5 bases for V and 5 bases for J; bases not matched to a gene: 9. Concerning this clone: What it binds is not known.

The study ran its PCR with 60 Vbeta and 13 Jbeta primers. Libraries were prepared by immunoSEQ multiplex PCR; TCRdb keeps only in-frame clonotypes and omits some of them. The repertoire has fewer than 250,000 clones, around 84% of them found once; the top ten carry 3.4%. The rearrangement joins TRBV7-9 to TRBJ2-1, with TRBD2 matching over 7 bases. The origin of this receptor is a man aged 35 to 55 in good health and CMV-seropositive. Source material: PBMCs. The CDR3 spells CASSTGTTSDNEQFF. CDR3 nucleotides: TGTGCCAGCAGCACCGGGACTACATCTGACAATGAGCAGTTCTTC.